What follows are 32 T cell receptor beta chains derived from one specimen sequenced in a study of cytomegalovirus exposure and HLA in healthy donors. Profiling relied on immunoSEQ multiplex PCR, and the TCRdb table lists in-frame clones only, not all of them. The table lists tens of thousands of clones, roughly 90% of them singletons, with 3.5% to 4.5% in the top ten. Sequenced input: PBMCs. The receptors come from a woman under 30 in good health and CMV-seropositive.

J is TRBJ2-3 and V is TRBV5-1; a weak D match, TRBD2 (6 bases). CDR1 is SGHRS, CDR2 YFSETQ, per germline. Trimming took off 0 bases at V and 4 bases at J, with 12 bases between the two ends. There are 15 residues in the CDR3. The CDR3: CASSLDEGRSDTQYF. CDR3 DNA sequence: TGCGCCAGCAGCTTGGATGAGGGGAGGTCAGATACGCAGTATTTT. The full variable domain, in which reference TRBV5-1 and TRBJ2-3 provide the parts outside the CDR3, is KAGVTQTPRYLIKTRGQQVTLSCSPISGHRSVSWYQQTPGQGLQFLFEYFSETQRNKGNFPGRFSGRQFSNSRSEMNVSTLELGDSALYLCASSLDEGRSDTQYFGPGTRLTVL.

This chain uses TRBV9 with TRBJ1-1; D ambiguous. Deletions cut 0 bases from V and 1 base from J, with 7 bases between. Germline loops: CDR1 SGDLS, CDR2 YYNGEE. The length of the CDR3 is 14 residues. The CDR3 coding sequence is TGTGCCAGCAGCGTAGGGCAGGCGAACACTGAAGCTTTCTTT. This encodes CASSVGQANTEAFF.

The chain links TRBV15 to TRBJ2-3, with unresolved D. The CDR3 has 14 residues. The V gene's germline CDR1 is LNHNV and CDR2 YYDKDF (reference sequence). Trimming cost V 2 bases and J 8 bases, with 14 bases left between them. The CDR3 here is CATSRQQLISTQYF. The CDR3 nucleotides read TGTGCCACCAGCAGACAACAATTAATCTCTACGCAGTATTTT.

The DNA for the CDR3 is TGTGCCAGCAGCGAGGGGACTAGCGACACAGATACGCAGTATTTT. Its translation: CASSEGTSDTDTQYF. The V gene is TRBV9, the J gene TRBJ2-3; 10 positions match TRBD2. The CDR3 extends over 15 amino acids. CDR1 and CDR2 from the germline V gene are SGDLS and YYNGEE. The trim removed 3 bases at V and 2 bases at J, leaving 3 bases unmatched.

The CDR3 DNA follows: TGCGCCAGCAGCTTGGATTTCAGGGGCGAGCAGTACTTC. Its translation: CASSLDFRGEQYF. This rearrangement joins TRBV5-1 to TRBJ2-7; D is possibly TRBD1 (6 bases). The CDR3 runs to 13 residues. Per the germline V gene, CDR1 is SGHRS and CDR2 is YFSETQ. Trimming cost V 0 bases and J 6 bases, with 10 bases left between them.

The chain couples TRBV6-1 to TRBJ1-2; D is perhaps TRBD1 (5 bases). The V gene lost 7 bases and the J gene lost 5 bases, with 17 bases spanning the gap. Germline CDR1 is MNHNS and CDR2 is SASEGT. CDR3 size: 14 residues. This CDR3 reads CASITRGITYGYTF. The CDR3 DNA is TGTGCCAGCATTACAAGGGGTATTACTTATGGCTACACCTTC.

V and J are TRBV2 and TRBJ1-4; TRBD1 is a possible D gene (5 bases). Trimming left V 8 bases short and J 8 bases short, with 21 bases between. This CDR3 comprises 15 residues. From germline, CDR1 is SNHLY and CDR2 FYNNEI. CDR3 sequence: CASHTDTLRGEKLFF. The CDR3 DNA reads as TGTGCCAGCCATACGGACACCCTCCGGGGGGAAAAACTGTTTTTT. The complete variable domain, with remaining parts taken from reference TRBV2 and TRBJ1-4, reads EPEVTQTPSHQVTQMGQEVILRCVPISNHLYFYWYRQILGQKVEFLVSFYNNEISEKSEIFDDQFSVERPDGSNFTLKIRSTKLEDSAMYFCASHTDTLRGEKLFFGSGTQLSVL.

The chain couples TRBV6-5 to TRBJ1-1; 8 nucleotides match TRBD1. The CDR3 loop spans 14 amino acids. The trim removed 5 bases at V and 5 bases at J, leaving 7 bases unmatched. The germline gives CDR1 MNHEY, CDR2 SVGAGI. Here the CDR3 DNA reads TGTGCCAGCAGTAGCGGGACAGGTACTACTGAAGCTTTCTTT. This codes for CASSSGTGTTEAFF.

V gene TRBV7-9 combines with J gene TRBJ2-7, with 11 bases lining up with TRBD1. CDR3 length: 15 amino acids. Germline lookup yields CDR1 SEHNR and CDR2 FQNEAQ (reference sequence). J lost 4 bases, V lost 7 bases, and 9 bases had no gene match. CDR3: CASILIGQGAYEQYF. DNA for the CDR3: TGTGCCAGCATCCTAATAGGACAGGGGGCTTACGAGCAGTACTTC.

The V and J genes are TRBV21-1 and TRBJ2-1; TRBD2 is the table's D call, not checked against the DNA. TRBV21-1 is a known pseudogene. The CDR3 is 16 residues long. CDR3 sequence reads: CASSKAPGLWEDEQFF. CDR3 DNA: TGTGCCAGCAGCAAGGCCCCGGGACTATGGGAAGATGAGCAGTTCTTC.

The rearrangement links TRBV9 to TRBJ1-3; D perhaps matches TRBD1 (6 bases). Trimming removed 3 bases from V and 0 bases from J, with 13 bases in between. The germline CDR1 and CDR2 sequences are SGDLS and YYNGEE. The CDR3 extends over 16 amino acids. The CDR3 region is CASSGQRGGSGNTIYF. The CDR3 nucleotides are TGTGCCAGCAGCGGTCAACGAGGGGGCTCTGGAAACACCATATATTTT.

This sequence joins TRBV11-2 and TRBJ2-7, with TRBD2 as a possible D gene (6 bases). Germline-derived CDR1 and CDR2 are SGHAT and FQNNGV. This CDR3 comprises 16 residues. V lost 0 bases and J lost 3, with 15 bases in between. The CDR3 bases are TGTGCCAGCAGCTTAGATCCGCCTAGGGACTTCTACGAGCAGTACTTC. This sequence encodes CASSLDPPRDFYEQYF. Supplemented by reference TRBV11-2 and TRBJ2-7, the full variable domain reads EAGVAQSPRYKIIEKRQSVAFWCNPISGHATLYWYQQILGQGPKLLIQFQNNGVVDDSQLPKDRFSAERLKGVDSTLKIQPAKLEDSAVYLCASSLDPPRDFYEQYFGPGTRLTVT.

V usage is TRBV27 and J usage is TRBJ1-5; no definite D call. V lost 2 bases and J lost 3, with 8 bases in between. The germline CDR1 and CDR2 sequences are MNHEY and SMNVEV (reference sequence). This CDR3 has 14 residues. The CDR3 nucleotides are TGTGCCAGCAGTTTAGGAGGTTACAATCAGCCCCAGCATTTT. This sequence encodes CASSLGGYNQPQHF.

The chain employs TRBV28 and TRBJ2-3, with 8 bases fitting TRBD1. With 5 bases clipped from V and 2 bases from J, the junction kept 18 bases outside the gene matches. Germline V lookup: CDR1 MDHEN, CDR2 SYDVKM. CDR3 length: 19 amino acids. The CDR3 DNA follows: TGTGCCAGCAGTCCACGGTGGCGAGAGACAGGGGCTACCACAGATACGCAGTATTTT. Amino acid sequence: CASSPRWRETGATTDTQYF.

This chain links TRBV9 with TRBJ2-2; no clear D. There are 16 residues in the CDR3. Trimming took off 1 base at V and 6 bases at J, with 16 bases between the two ends. CDR1 and CDR2 from the germline V gene are SGDLS and YYNGEE. The CDR3 DNA follows: TGTGCCAGCAGCGTATACGCAGGTGTTATACCCGGGGAGCTGTTTTTT. Encoded protein: CASSVYAGVIPGELFF.

The CDR3 spells CASSERQGGTEAFF. The DNA for the CDR3 is TGTGCCAGCAGTGAACGACAGGGAGGAACTGAAGCTTTCTTT. V gene TRBV6-1 combines with J gene TRBJ1-1, with TRBD1 identical over 7 bases. The trim removed 2 bases at V and 5 bases at J, leaving 5 bases unmatched. The CDR3 has 14 residues. The germline CDR1 and CDR2 sequences are MNHNS and SASEGT.

This chain uses TRBV27 with TRBJ2-1; 10 bases line up with TRBD2. The CDR3 contains 15 residues. Germline V gene sequence: CDR1 MNHEY, CDR2 SMNVEV (reference sequence). The V and J ends lost 2 bases and 6 bases, in that order; junction bases with no gene match: 4. CDR3 residues: CASSLLAGVSNEQFF. As DNA, the CDR3 is TGTGCCAGCAGTTTACTAGCGGGAGTCTCCAATGAGCAGTTCTTC.

This chain joins TRBV18 and TRBJ1-1; 9 nucleotides line up with TRBD1. J was trimmed by 2 bases and V by 2 bases; bases with no gene match: 3. This CDR3 spans 15 amino acids. Germline V lookup: CDR1 KGHSH, CDR2 LQKENI. The CDR3 DNA sequence: TGTGCCAGCTCACCAGAACAGGGGGCTAACACTGAAGCTTTCTTT. Its translation is CASSPEQGANTEAFF.

This clone turned up a few times. The V call is TRBV19, the J call TRBJ1-2; 9 positions match TRBD1. The CDR3 consists of 16 residues. Germline V gives CDR1 LNHDA, CDR2 SQIVND (reference sequence). V lost 9 bases to trimming and J lost 4 bases; unmatched junction nucleotides: 15. The CDR3 region is CASRRGGQGSPYGYTF. In nucleotides, the CDR3 is TGTGCCAGCAGAAGAGGGGGACAGGGCTCTCCCTATGGCTACACCTTC.

The V call is TRBV5-1, the J call TRBJ2-3, with TRBD1 matching over 10 bases. The CDR3 runs 15 residues. The V gene end was trimmed by 4 bases and the J gene end by 6 bases; junction bases not matched to a gene: 8. Per germline, CDR1 SGHRS and CDR2 YFSETQ. The CDR3 spells CASSPRTGGLDTQYF. For the CDR3, the DNA is TGCGCCAGCAGCCCGAGGACAGGGGGGTTGGATACGCAGTATTTT.

This chain uses TRBV30 with TRBJ1-2; TRBD1 matches 9 bases. The CDR3 is made up of 14 amino acids. The J segment lost 6 bases and the V segment lost 3 bases, leaving 8 bases of the junction unmatched. The V gene's germline CDR1 is GTSNPN and CDR2 SVGIG (reference sequence). The CDR3 sequence: CAWRAGQGTHGYTF. The DNA for the CDR3 is TGTGCCTGGAGAGCTGGACAGGGGACACATGGCTACACCTTC.

The rearrangement links TRBV11-3 to TRBJ2-1; 7 bases are shared with TRBD2. There are 14 residues in the CDR3. The germline V gene encodes CDR1 SGHNT and CDR2 YENEEA. J was trimmed by 5 bases and V by 6 bases; bases with no gene match: 7. The CDR3 DNA follows: TGTGCCAGCAGGTTGAGCGGGGACCACAATGAGCAGTTCTTC. Translating it yields CASRLSGDHNEQFF.

This chain joins TRBV4-1 and TRBJ2-7, with a tentative D call TRBD1 (6 bases). V dropped 6 bases and J dropped 4 bases, with 22 bases sitting between them. The CDR3 has 16 residues. Germline lookup yields CDR1 MGHRA and CDR2 YSYEKL. The CDR3, as DNA: TGCGCCAGCAGACCCTCGATCGCAGGGGCTATGTACGAGCAGTACTTC. Residues: CASRPSIAGAMYEQYF.

This clone was observed a single time. The gene calls are TRBV9 and TRBJ2-3; 8 bases are shared with TRBD1. This CDR3 contains 17 residues. Trimming took 0 bases from V and 4 from J; bases not matched to a gene: 10. Per germline, CDR1 SGDLS and CDR2 YYNGEE. CDR3 in DNA: TGTGCCAGCAGCGTAGCAGGGGGGCAGGGGGCATCAGATACGCAGTATTTT. It codes for CASSVAGGQGASDTQYF.

V usage is TRBV6-5 and J usage is TRBJ1-2; TRBD1 agrees at 7 bases. The ends lost 2 bases at V and 6 bases at J; junction bases unmatched: 3. The germline gives CDR1 MNHEY, CDR2 SVGAGI. CDR3 length: 13 amino acids. The CDR3, as DNA: TGTGCCAGCAGTTACCGACAGGGCCATGGCTACACCTTC. It specifies CASSYRQGHGYTF.

V is TRBV18 and J is TRBJ1-4, with unresolved D. From germline, CDR1 is KGHSH and CDR2 LQKENI. The CDR3 covers 14 residues. Deletions cut 2 bases from V and 6 bases from J, with 10 bases between. CDR3 region: CASSPRSGHEKLFF. The CDR3, as DNA: TGTGCCAGCTCACCAAGGTCAGGCCATGAAAAACTGTTTTTT.

The V and J genes are TRBV10-2 and TRBJ1-4, with D maybe TRBD1 (6 bases). The V and J ends lost 5 bases and 5 bases respectively, with 9 bases between them. Germline CDR1 and CDR2: WSHSY and SAAADI. The CDR3 contains 13 residues. The CDR3 protein is CASSPGVNEKLFF. Here the CDR3 DNA reads TGCGCCAGCAGTCCAGGGGTAAATGAAAAACTGTTTTTT.

The gene calls are TRBV7-8 and TRBJ2-2; 7 bases match TRBD2. CDR1 and CDR2 (germline): SGHVS, FQNEAQ. The CDR3 consists of 15 residues. The V segment lost 5 bases and the J segment 5 bases; nucleotides outside the gene matches: 8. The CDR3 sequence is CASSISGTTTGELFF. Written as DNA, the CDR3 is TGTGCCAGCAGCATTTCCGGGACTACGACCGGGGAGCTGTTTTTT.

V is TRBV12-5 and J is TRBJ1-1; TRBD1 matches at 9 bases. This CDR3 is 14 amino acids long. CDR1 is LGHNT, CDR2 FRNRAP, per germline. The V gene end was trimmed by 2 bases and the J gene end by 6 bases; junction bases not matched to a gene: 4. The CDR3 sequence: CASGLTGQGAEAFF. Here the CDR3 DNA reads TGTGCTAGTGGTTTGACGGGACAGGGTGCTGAAGCTTTCTTT.

V is TRBV19 and J is TRBJ2-1; a possible D gene is TRBD2 (5 bases). This CDR3 spans 13 amino acids. Trimming pared 9 bases from V and 2 bases from J, leaving 11 bases between. The germline V gene encodes CDR1 LNHDA and CDR2 SQIVND (reference sequence). The CDR3 DNA reads as TGTGCCAGCAGCGCCGGGACCTACAATGAGCAGTTCTTC. Its translation: CASSAGTYNEQFF. Full variable domain (outside the CDR3, taken from reference TRBV19 and TRBJ2-1): DGGITQSPKYLFRKEGQNVTLSCEQNLNHDAMYWYRQDPGQGLRLIYYSQIVNDFQKGDIAEGYSVSREKKESFPLTVTSAQKNPTAFYLCASSAGTYNEQFFGPGTRLTVL.

The gene calls are TRBV9 and TRBJ2-1, with a possible D match to TRBD2 (6 bases). The germline V and J ends were trimmed by 3 bases and 4 bases, with 17 bases remaining between them. CDR1 and CDR2 from the germline V gene are SGDLS and YYNGEE. CDR3 size: 16 residues. The CDR3 DNA reads TGTGCCAGCAGCGGTGGGGTACGGGAGACTTACAATGAGCAGTTCTTC. Translating gives CASSGGVRETYNEQFF.

The gene calls are TRBV9 and TRBJ2-3; TRBD2 agrees at 9 bases. CDR1 is SGDLS and CDR2 is YYNGEE in the germline V gene. The V and J ends lost 3 bases and 7 bases, in that order; junction bases with no gene match: 15. The CDR3 spans 17 residues. The CDR3 loop reads CASSAPGGAGGPNTQYF. DNA for the CDR3: TGTGCCAGCAGCGCCCCCGGAGGGGCGGGGGGGCCGAATACGCAGTATTTT.